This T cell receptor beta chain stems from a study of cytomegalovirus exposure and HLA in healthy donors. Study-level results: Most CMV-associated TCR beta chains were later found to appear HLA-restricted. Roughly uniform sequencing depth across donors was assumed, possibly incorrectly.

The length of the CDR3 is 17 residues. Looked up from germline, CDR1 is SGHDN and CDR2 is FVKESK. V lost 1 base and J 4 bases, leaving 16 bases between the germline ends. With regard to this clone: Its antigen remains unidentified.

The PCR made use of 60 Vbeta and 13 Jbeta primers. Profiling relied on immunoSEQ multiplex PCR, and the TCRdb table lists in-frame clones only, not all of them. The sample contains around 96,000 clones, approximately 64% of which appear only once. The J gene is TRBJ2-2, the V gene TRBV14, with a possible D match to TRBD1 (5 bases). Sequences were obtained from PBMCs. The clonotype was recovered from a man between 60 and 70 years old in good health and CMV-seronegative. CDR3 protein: CASSQVLDSWGTGELFF. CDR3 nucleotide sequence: TGTGCCAGCAGCCAAGTCCTAGACAGTTGGGGCACCGGGGAGCTGTTTTTT.